The rows below give T cell receptor beta chains drawn from one sample of a study of blood T cells in healthy people across ages. TCRdb passed the 5' RACE reads through MiXCR, listing each CDR3 protein once. The top ten clones hold approximately 8.7% of a sample with 500,000 to 550,000 distinct CDR3 sequences, approximately 25% of them seen once. This sample was also put to use in a study of T cells of mothers and their children.

The sample was blood. The source is a boy under 18 in good health. Both conserved end residues are part of each CDR3. The order of the fields is V gene, D gene, clone size, CDR3 protein. D genes are given only for firm matches. Expanded clones are given a class, and other clones once, few, many or no size at all.

>TRBV4-3|NA|few
CASSQVSASEQFF
>TRBV20-1|NA|few
CSASTPVGEQFF
>TRBV20-1|NA|few
CSARAGVMNTEAFF
>TRBV5-1|NA|NA
CASSPARHNGTNTEAFF
>TRBV27|NA|few
CATQGENSGTEAFF
>TRBV14|NA|many
CASSQVRGYEQYF
>TRBV7-9|TRBD2|few
CASSSGTSGGRSSYNEQFF
>TRBV7-9|NA|NA
CASSLPGSNSPLHF
>TRBV28|TRBD1|NA
CASLGGTGSGEQYF
>TRBV28|NA|few
CASRQGGAADTQYF
>TRBV10-3|NA|few
CAIGTDYEQYF
>TRBV29-1|NA|few
CSVEFSSSYEQYF
>TRBV20-1|TRBD2|NA
CSATIGGVKNIQYF
>TRBV10-3|NA|NA
CATARGGRDIEAFF
>TRBV20-1|NA|NA
CSARDFEGVYEQYF
>TRBV28|TRBD1|many
CASRPALRGLSSYEQYF
>TRBV6-5|NA|NA
CASSPLGENYAYTF
>TRBV7-3|NA|few
CASSLIGGGDTQYF
>TRBV30|NA|NA
CAWSPQGDWSHRGNEKLFF
>TRBV4-3|NA|NA
CASSQDRRQDQPQHF
>TRBV6-4|NA|many
CASSDSSGSGANVLTF
>TRBV3-1|TRBD2|few
CASSLRAGAEKTQYF
>TRBV20-1|TRBD1|NA
CSATRTGVFYEQYF
>TRBV3-1|TRBD1|few
CASSQVPGTGDEKLFF
>TRBV29-1|NA|few
CSVEEDRESYEQYF
>TRBV7-9|NA|NA
CASSPRAVSTGAFF
>TRBV7-8|TRBD1|NA
CASSRRDSKETQYF
>TRBV7-9|NA|few
CASSLGPSGNTIYF
>TRBV6-2/TRBV6-3|NA|NA
CASSYGLGTASYEQYF
>TRBV4-2|TRBD2|NA
CASSQDSIVLLAGGAYEQYF